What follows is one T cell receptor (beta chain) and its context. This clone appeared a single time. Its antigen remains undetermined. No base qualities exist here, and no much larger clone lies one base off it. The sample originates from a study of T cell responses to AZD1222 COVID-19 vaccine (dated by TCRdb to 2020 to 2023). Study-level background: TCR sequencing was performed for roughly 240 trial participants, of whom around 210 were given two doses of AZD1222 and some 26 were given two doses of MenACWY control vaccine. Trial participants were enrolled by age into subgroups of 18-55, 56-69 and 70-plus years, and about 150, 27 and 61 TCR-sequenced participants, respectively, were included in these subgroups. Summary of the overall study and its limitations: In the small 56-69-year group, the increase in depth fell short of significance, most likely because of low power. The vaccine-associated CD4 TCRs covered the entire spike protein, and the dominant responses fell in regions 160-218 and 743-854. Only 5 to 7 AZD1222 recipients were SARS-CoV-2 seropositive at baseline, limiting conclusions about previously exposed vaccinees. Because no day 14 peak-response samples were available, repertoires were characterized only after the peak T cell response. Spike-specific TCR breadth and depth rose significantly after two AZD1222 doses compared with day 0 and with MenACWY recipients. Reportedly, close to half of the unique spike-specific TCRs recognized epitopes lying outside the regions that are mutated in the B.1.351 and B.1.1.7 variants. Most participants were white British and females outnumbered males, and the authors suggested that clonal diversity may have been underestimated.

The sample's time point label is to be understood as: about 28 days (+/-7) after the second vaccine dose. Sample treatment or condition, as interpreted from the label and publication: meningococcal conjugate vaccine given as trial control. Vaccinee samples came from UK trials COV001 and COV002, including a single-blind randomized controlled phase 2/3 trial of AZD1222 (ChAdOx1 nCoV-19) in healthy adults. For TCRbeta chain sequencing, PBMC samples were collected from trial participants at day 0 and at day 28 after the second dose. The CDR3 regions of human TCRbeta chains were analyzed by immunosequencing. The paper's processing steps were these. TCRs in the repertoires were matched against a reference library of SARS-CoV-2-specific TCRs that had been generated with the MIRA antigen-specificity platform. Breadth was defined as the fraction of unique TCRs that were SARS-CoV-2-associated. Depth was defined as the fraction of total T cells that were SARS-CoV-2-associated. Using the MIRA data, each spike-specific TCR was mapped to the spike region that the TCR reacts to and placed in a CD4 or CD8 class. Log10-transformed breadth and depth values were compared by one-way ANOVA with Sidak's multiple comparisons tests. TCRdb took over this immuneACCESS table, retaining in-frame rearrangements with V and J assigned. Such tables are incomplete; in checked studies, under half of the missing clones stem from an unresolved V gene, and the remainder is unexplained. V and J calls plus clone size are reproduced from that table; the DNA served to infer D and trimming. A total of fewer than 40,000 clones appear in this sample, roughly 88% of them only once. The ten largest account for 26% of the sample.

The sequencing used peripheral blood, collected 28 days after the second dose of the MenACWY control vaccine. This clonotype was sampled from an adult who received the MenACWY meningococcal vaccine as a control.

Here is the DNA: TGTGCCAGCAGTTCACAAACTTACGAGCAGTACTTC. Translation gives CASSSQTYEQYF. Recombination joined TRBV6-6 with TRBJ2-7, with the D gene too uncertain to name. Taken from cysteine to phenylalanine, the CDR3 has 12 residues. The read is trimmed to its CDR3 DNA, 36 bases read in frame from base 1. Deletion took 4 bases off V and 4 bases off J, with a span of 8 bases between the germline ends. From the germline V gene (reference sequence), CDR1 is MNHNY and CDR2 is SVGAGI.